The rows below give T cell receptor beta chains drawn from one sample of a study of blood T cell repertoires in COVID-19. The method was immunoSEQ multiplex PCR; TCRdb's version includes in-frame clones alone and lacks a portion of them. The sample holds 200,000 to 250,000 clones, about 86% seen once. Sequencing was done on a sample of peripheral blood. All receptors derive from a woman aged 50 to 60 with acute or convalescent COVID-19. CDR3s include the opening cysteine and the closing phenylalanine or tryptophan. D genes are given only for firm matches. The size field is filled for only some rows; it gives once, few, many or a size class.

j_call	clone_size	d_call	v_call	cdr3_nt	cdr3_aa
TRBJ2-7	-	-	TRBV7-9	TGTGCCAGCAGCTTAGTGTCCCGCGGCGAGCAGTACTTC	CASSLVSRGEQYF
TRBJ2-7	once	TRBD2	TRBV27	TGTGCCAGCAGCCAGACTAGCGGGTTTACTTACGAGCAGTACTTC	CASSQTSGFTYEQYF
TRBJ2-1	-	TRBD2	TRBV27	TGTACCAGCAGCTTGACTAGCGGGGGAGCCAATGAGCAGTTCTTC	CTSSLTSGGANEQFF
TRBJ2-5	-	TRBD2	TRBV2	TGTGCCAGCAGGGACCTAGCGGCAACCCAGTACTTC	CASRDLAATQYF
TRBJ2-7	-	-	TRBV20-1	TGCAGTGCTAGTGTCCCAGGAGGTAGCGGGCAGTACTTC	CSASVPGGSGQYF
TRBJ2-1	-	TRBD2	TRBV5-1	TGCGCCAGCAGCTTGGGAGCGGGGCCATACAATGAGCAGTTCTTC	CASSLGAGPYNEQFF
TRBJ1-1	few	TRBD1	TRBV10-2	TGCGCCAGCAGGGGACAGGCGAACACTGAAGCTTTCTTT	CASRGQANTEAFF
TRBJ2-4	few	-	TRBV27	TGTGCCAGCAGTGGGATGGGTGGGGCCCTAACCAAAAACATTCAGTACTTC	CASSGMGGALTKNIQYF
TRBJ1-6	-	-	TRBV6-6	TGTGCCAGCAGGTCGGGGGGTGATTCACCCCTCCACTTT	CASRSGGDSPLHF
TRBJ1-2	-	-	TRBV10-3	TGTGCCATCAGTGAGTCCGTGACAGGTACCTATGGCTACACCTTC	CAISESVTGTYGYTF
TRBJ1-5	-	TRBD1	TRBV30	TGTGCCTGGAGTAGGGACAGGGAAAAGAATCAGCCCCAGCATTTT	CAWSRDREKNQPQHF
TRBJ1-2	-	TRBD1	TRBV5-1	TGCGCCAGCAGCCTAGAACAGGGGCCGTCTAATGGCTACACCTTC	CASSLEQGPSNGYTF
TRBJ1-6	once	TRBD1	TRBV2	TGTGCCAGCAGTAAACAGGGGGCAAATTCACCCCTCCACTTT	CASSKQGANSPLHF
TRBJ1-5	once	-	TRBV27	TGTGCCAGCAGTCAGACCTGGGGCCAGCCCCAGCATTTT	CASSQTWGQPQHF